A selection of T cell receptor beta chains follows, all from one sample in a study of T cells in Graves' hyperthyroidism and ophthalmopathy. One entry per CDR3 protein, called by TCRdb with MiXCR from the multiplex PCR reads. Counted here are some 460,000 distinct CDR3 sequences, approximately 14% occurring once; the ten biggest clones make up roughly 7.4%. Sample: blood. The receptors originated from a woman aged 18-30 years with Graves' hyperthyroidism. CDR3s include the opening cysteine and the closing phenylalanine or tryptophan. A D gene is named only where the DNA matches it firmly. Size is stated for part of the rows, as once, few or many counts, or as a class when the clone is expanded.

J,size,V,D,CDR3,DNA
TRBJ2-2,many,TRBV6-1,NA,CASSELAVGTGELFF,TGTGCCAGCAGTGAATTGGCAGTTGGGACCGGGGAGCTGTTTTTT
TRBJ2-1,NA,TRBV20-1,TRBD2,CSADSGKSSYNEQFF,TGCAGTGCCGATAGCGGGAAGAGCTCCTACAATGAGCAGTTCTTC
TRBJ2-1,many,TRBV12-5,NA,CASGFGVLNEQFF,TGTGCTAGTGGTTTTGGTGTCCTCAATGAGCAGTTCTTC
TRBJ1-6,many,TRBV28,NA,CASSFSETRSPLHF,TGTGCCAGCAGTTTCTCAGAGACCCGTTCACCCCTCCACTTT
TRBJ2-3,few,TRBV24-1,TRBD1,CATSDLEGAITDTQYF,TGTGCCACCAGTGATTTGGAGGGGGCGATCACAGATACGCAGTATTTT
TRBJ1-2,NA,TRBV5-5,TRBD1,CASSRAPGQGYGYTF,TGCGCCAGCAGCAGGGCCCCGGGACAGGGATATGGCTACACCTTC
TRBJ2-7,many,TRBV7-2,TRBD2,CASSLFGGLAKGEQYF,TGTGCCAGCAGCTTATTTGGGGGACTAGCGAAAGGCGAGCAGTACTTC
TRBJ2-5,many,TRBV7-6,NA,CASSFQQETQYF,TGTGCCAGCAGCTTCCAGCAAGAGACCCAGTACTTC
TRBJ2-1,NA,TRBV9,NA,CASSAGWGQSSYNEQFF,TGTGCCAGCAGCGCGGGGTGGGGACAAAGCTCCTACAATGAGCAGTTCTTC
TRBJ1-1,many,TRBV11-3,NA,CASSLEGGTEAFF,TGTGCCAGCAGCTTAGAGGGGGGCACTGAAGCTTTCTTT
TRBJ2-7,few,TRBV9,TRBD2,CASSVAAGGVDEQYF,TGTGCCAGCAGCGTAGCGGCCGGGGGGGTCGACGAGCAGTACTTC
TRBJ2-1,few,TRBV9,NA,CASSVGEGPPYNEQFF,TGTGCCAGCAGCGTAGGAGAGGGACCCCCCTACAATGAGCAGTTCTTC
TRBJ2-5,many,TRBV12-3/TRBV12-4,TRBD1,CASSRDRDGTQYF,TGTGCCAGCAGCCGGGACAGGGATGGGACCCAGTACTTC
TRBJ2-3,many,TRBV7-9,NA,CASSSSGPSTDTQYF,TGTGCCAGCAGCTCAAGCGGGCCTAGCACAGATACGCAGTATTTT
TRBJ2-7,NA,TRBV7-2,NA,CASSQHSRVGEQYF,TGTGCCAGCAGCCAGCATAGCAGAGTCGGCGAGCAGTACTTC
TRBJ1-5,NA,TRBV2,NA,CASSRDKGPSSNQPQHF,TGTGCCAGCAGTCGGGACAAGGGGCCTTCAAGCAATCAGCCCCAGCATTTT
TRBJ2-1,many,TRBV3-1,NA,CASSPRAFQEGGEQFF,TGTGCCAGCAGCCCTCGAGCGTTTCAAGAAGGGGGTGAGCAGTTCTTC
TRBJ1-2,many,TRBV18,NA,CASSPDRTGDYGYTF,TGTGCCAGCTCACCAGACCGAACCGGAGACTATGGCTACACCTTC
TRBJ2-7,many,TRBV6-5,TRBD2,CASSYLLAGIYEQYF,TGTGCCAGCAGTTACCTTCTAGCGGGGATCTACGAGCAGTACTTC
TRBJ2-2,many,TRBV12-3/TRBV12-4,NA,CASSSRNTGELFF,TGTGCCAGCAGCTCTCGGAACACCGGGGAGCTGTTTTTT
TRBJ2-7,many,TRBV18,TRBD1,CASSPPGQGMYEQYF,TGTGCCAGCTCACCACCGGGACAGGGGATGTACGAGCAGTACTTC
TRBJ2-3,many,TRBV5-4,TRBD2,CASSHTSGGRTDTQYF,TGTGCCAGCAGCCATACTAGCGGGGGGCGCACAGATACGCAGTATTTT
TRBJ2-7,many,TRBV6-1,NA,CASRQETGSYEQYF,TGTGCCAGCAGACAAGAGACAGGATCCTACGAGCAGTACTTC
TRBJ1-2,few,TRBV29-1,TRBD1,CSVGGTDRNGYTF,TGCAGCGTTGGTGGGACAGATAGGAACGGCTACACCTTC
TRBJ2-2,many,TRBV5-1,TRBD2,CASSYGLDVTGELFF,TGCGCCAGCAGCTATGGACTAGACGTCACCGGGGAGCTGTTTTTT
TRBJ1-2,many,TRBV11-2,TRBD1,CASSLGQGRVGYTF,TGTGCCAGCAGCTTGGGACAGGGTAGGGTTGGCTACACCTTC
TRBJ2-7,many,TRBV7-6,TRBD2,CASRPPGLAGYEQYF,TGTGCCAGCAGACCCCCGGGACTAGCGGGGTACGAGCAGTACTTC
TRBJ2-3,many,TRBV7-2,TRBD2,CASSLTFSGGRGDTQYF,TGTGCCAGCAGCTTAACTTTTAGCGGGGGGCGGGGAGATACGCAGTATTTT
TRBJ2-7,many,TRBV28,NA,CASSLLGRGAYEQYF,TGTGCCAGCAGTTTATTGGGCAGGGGGGCCTACGAGCAGTACTTC
TRBJ2-5,many,TRBV7-9,NA,CASSLTATAQETQYF,TGTGCCAGCAGCTTAACAGCCACCGCTCAAGAGACCCAGTACTTC
TRBJ2-7,many,TRBV18,TRBD1,CASSSGRTPRDSTYEQYF,TGTGCCAGCTCGTCCGGGCGGACTCCCCGGGACAGTACCTACGAGCAGTACTTC
TRBJ2-1,NA,TRBV9,NA,CASSSSSLGEQFF,TGTGCCAGCAGCTCATCCAGTCTAGGTGAGCAGTTCTTC
TRBJ2-3,many,TRBV6-2/TRBV6-3,NA,CASSPRSVGTQYF,TGTGCCAGCAGTCCCCGCTCGGTCGGTACGCAGTATTTT
TRBJ1-3,few,TRBV7-9,TRBD1,CASRPGTGALSSGNTIYF,TGTGCCAGCAGACCCGGGACAGGGGCCTTGAGCTCTGGAAACACCATATATTTT
TRBJ2-1,NA,TRBV6-1,NA,CASSIEHGDEQFF,TGTGCCAGCAGCATTGAGCACGGGGATGAGCAGTTCTTC
TRBJ2-7,many,TRBV7-9,NA,CASSYLGQGLSYEQYF,TGTGCCAGCAGCTACTTGGGGCAGGGGCTATCCTACGAGCAGTACTTC
TRBJ2-3,NA,TRBV20-1,NA,CSASGVSVDTQYF,TGCAGTGCTAGTGGGGTCTCCGTAGATACGCAGTATTTT
TRBJ2-7,many,TRBV11-2,NA,CASSLGSIAQGAYEQYF,TGTGCCAGCAGCTTAGGCTCCATAGCACAGGGAGCCTACGAGCAGTACTTC
TRBJ1-6,many,TRBV5-1,NA,CASSFLGTEAPLHF,TGCGCCAGCAGCTTCCTCGGCACCGAGGCACCCCTCCACTTT
TRBJ2-1,many,TRBV20-1,NA,CSARDQGGKYNEQFF,TGCAGTGCTAGAGACCAAGGGGGGAAGTACAATGAGCAGTTCTTC
TRBJ2-4,many,TRBV6-1,NA,CASKGRAKNIQYF,TGTGCCAGCAAGGGGCGGGCCAAAAACATTCAGTACTTC
TRBJ2-7,NA,TRBV2,NA,CASSEQGGGPYEQYF,TGTGCCAGCAGTGAACAAGGAGGGGGGCCCTACGAGCAGTACTTC
TRBJ2-2,many,TRBV3-1,NA,CASSQDTAPGELFF,TGTGCCAGCAGCCAAGATACTGCCCCCGGGGAGCTGTTTTTT
TRBJ2-1,many,TRBV2,TRBD2,CASRIAGVENEQFF,TGTGCCAGCAGAATAGCGGGAGTAGAGAATGAGCAGTTCTTC
TRBJ1-2,many,TRBV5-1,TRBD1,CASTPDRDGYTF,TGCGCCAGCACCCCCGACAGGGACGGCTACACCTTC
TRBJ1-2,many,TRBV2,TRBD1,CASSEGRGRGGYTF,TGTGCCAGCAGTGAGGGCAGGGGGCGGGGTGGCTACACCTTC
TRBJ2-2,many,TRBV28,TRBD1,CASSNNPGQVDTGELFF,TGTGCCAGCAGTAACAATCCGGGACAGGTCGACACCGGGGAGCTGTTTTTT
TRBJ1-5,many,TRBV28,NA,CASSLQYSNQPQHF,TGTGCCAGCAGTTTGCAGTATAGCAATCAGCCCCAGCATTTT
TRBJ1-5,NA,TRBV6-1,NA,CASSALEGSNQPQHF,TGTGCCAGCAGTGCTCTTGAAGGGAGCAATCAGCCCCAGCATTTT